This TCR beta chain was documented in a study of a mutant IDH1 vaccine in newly diagnosed glioma. On the study more broadly: In weeks 1, 3, 5, 7, 11, 15, 19 and 23, patients were vaccinated. Initiation of the vaccine course occurred 4-6 weeks after radiotherapy alone, or alongside temozolomide cycles. Most had both radiotherapy and temozolomide beforehand; others had only one.

Study outcomes and limitations: Changes to the top peripheral T cell clonotypes appeared unrelated to pseudoprogression.

Assay: immunoSEQ multiplex PCR; the TCRdb copy retains only in-frame clones and omits some. The sample shows about 60,000 clones, 84% of them seen only once. As to this clone: Its target is not known.

Stated time point: week 11, during vaccination. The investigators gave 300 ug of mutant IDH1 20-mer peptide in each vaccine dose, together with topical imiquimod. This CDR3 has 16 residues. The V end lost 5 bases, the J end lost 0 bases, and 16 bases lay between the germline ends. Germline V gene sequence: CDR1 PRHDT, CDR2 FYEKMQ (reference sequence). The sequences come from PBMCs, collected from a glioma patient whose treatment included an IDH1 peptide vaccine. The rearrangement links TRBV13 to TRBJ1-1; D uncertain. This TCR came from a man aged 30-40 years with glioma. As DNA, the CDR3 is TGTGCCAGCAGCCTAGAGGTAGTCGGCGTGAACACTGAAGCTTTCTTT. Its protein product is CASSLEVVGVNTEAFF.